This T cell receptor (beta chain) originates from a study of CD8 T cells in ankylosing spondylitis. At least ten counts were recorded for this clonotype. TCRdb fed the 5' RACE reads into MiXCR, producing one record per CDR3 protein. The sample lists under 150,000 distinct CDR3 sequences, 9.5% to 12% occurring once. The CDR3 covers 14 residues. Germline loops: CDR1 DFQATT, CDR2 SNEGSKA (reference sequence). V dropped 4 bases and J dropped 4; count of bases not matched to a gene: 7. The receptor was isolated from a female donor with ankylosing spondylitis or in good health (not recorded which). Sequenced material: blood, either unsorted or a sorted T cell fraction (not recorded which). V gene TRBV20-1 combines with J gene TRBJ1-5; 7 nucleotides align to TRBD1. The CDR3 coding sequence is TGCAGTGCTATCCGGACAGGCCCAAATCAGCCCCAGCATTTT. This gives the protein CSAIRTGPNQPQHF.